This entry concerns a single TCR beta chain. The data were taken from a study of blood T cell repertoires in COVID-19. Authors' analysis steps: Nucleated cell counts were estimated from reference gene primer amplification. Repertoires were generated with immunoSEQ multiplex PCR, while TCRdb's copy carries only in-frame clones and drops some. The DNA gave D and trimming, while V, J and clone size come from that table. The sample has approximately 290,000 clones, over 75% seen once. Sequenced input: peripheral blood. This sequence originates from a human donor with COVID-19, enrolled during active disease. The donor label of this sample is uncertain.

The CDR3 coding sequence is TGTGCCAGCAGCCCCCACCTGGCGGGATACAATGAGCAGTTCTTC. Its translation: CASSPHLAGYNEQFF. The V call is TRBV9, the J call TRBJ2-1, with a tentative D call TRBD2 (6 bases). The CDR3 contains 15 residues. Deletions cut 4 bases from V and 4 bases from J, with 15 bases between. CDR1 SGDLS and CDR2 YYNGEE come from the germline V gene.